One and the same sample provided the 26 T cell receptor beta chains below, sequenced in a study of blood T cells in healthy people across ages. A second PCR, run for about 6 to 11 cycles, used a sample-barcoded 5' primer plus a J-beta primer mix. MiXCR, run by TCRdb on the 5' RACE reads, gives a single entry per CDR3 protein. The data show about 670,000 distinct CDR3 sequences, approximately 40% seen once. The sample comprised blood. These receptors all stem from a man older than 75 in good health.

The chain has TRBV15 and TRBJ2-7; 7 bases match TRBD1. The germline gives CDR1 LNHNV, CDR2 YYDKDF (reference sequence). Trimming at V came to 11 bases and at J to 5 bases, leaving 12 bases not matched to a gene. The CDR3 covers 13 residues. The CDR3 loop is CASDHDRVHEQYF. The DNA for the CDR3 is TGTGCCTCGGACCACGACAGGGTTCACGAGCAGTACTTC. The full variable domain, rest sourced from reference TRBV15 and TRBJ2-7, is DAMVIQNPRYQVTQFGKPVTLSCSQTLNHNVMYWYQQKSSQAPKLLFHYYDKDFNNEADTPDNFQSRRPNTSFCFLDIRSPGLGDTAMYLCASDHDRVHEQYFGPGTRLTVT.

The chain recombines TRBV6-5 with TRBJ2-7, with TRBD1 matching 9 bases. The junction had 4 bases not matched to a gene; V was cut back by 7 bases and J by 3 bases. The CDR3 consists of 13 residues. The germline V gene encodes CDR1 MNHEY and CDR2 SVGAGI. The CDR3 protein is CASTADRGYEQYF. CDR3 bases: TGTGCCAGCACAGCGGACAGGGGCTACGAGCAGTACTTC.

This chain links TRBV20-1 with TRBJ2-1; D is perhaps TRBD2 (7 bases). The CDR3 consists of 12 residues. From germline, CDR1 is DFQATT and CDR2 SNEGSKA (reference sequence). CDR3 DNA sequence: TGCAGGGGGGGGCAGGGGATCGATGAGCAGTTCTTC. This encodes CRGGQGIDEQFF.

The genes are TRBV14 and TRBJ1-1; D is possibly TRBD1 (6 bases). Germline V gene data show CDR1 as SGHDN and CDR2 as FVKESK. Trimming removed 2 bases at V and 4 bases at J, with 14 bases between. The CDR3 covers 15 residues. In nucleotides, the CDR3 is TGTGCCAGCAGCCAAACACAGGGTGAGGGCACTGAAGCTTTCTTT. Its protein product is CASSQTQGEGTEAFF.

In its sample, this clonotype was seen once. The chain recombines TRBV6-5 with TRBJ2-2; D not resolved. Looked up from germline, CDR1 is MNHEY and CDR2 is SVGAGI. The CDR3 is 15 amino acids. V shed 2 bases and J shed 7 bases, with 14 bases lying between them. CDR3 loop: CASSYTDPSNGELFF. The CDR3 bases are TGTGCCAGCAGTTACACAGATCCCTCCAACGGGGAGCTGTTTTTT.

Concerning this clonotype: A much larger clonotype is one base distant, so this may be a read error. The J gene is TRBJ2-1, the V gene TRBV7-2; maybe TRBD2 (7 bases). The CDR3 runs 16 residues. Germline lookup yields CDR1 SGHTA and CDR2 FQGNSA. CDR3 residues: CASSPRGGQKNNKQFF. Here the CDR3 DNA reads TGTGCCAGCAGCCCCCGCGGGGGACAAAAAAACAATAAGCAGTTCTTC.

The chain employs TRBV6-2 or TRBV6-3 and TRBJ2-3; D gene unclear. V lost 5 bases, J lost 7 bases, and 10 bases lay in between. The CDR3 sequence is 12 residues long. From germline, CDR1 is MNHEY and CDR2 SVGEGT. CDR3 DNA: TGTGCCAGCAGTACCACTATCTATACGCAGTATTTT. Protein product: CASSTTIYTQYF.

Only a few counts were recorded for this clonotype. The chain uses TRBV3-1 and TRBJ2-1; no clear D. Per germline, CDR1 LGHDT and CDR2 YNNKEL (reference sequence). CDR3 length equals 16 residues. V was trimmed by 0 bases and J by 2 bases, leaving 11 bases between them. The chain's CDR3 is CASSQDLINPYNEQFF. CDR3 in DNA: TGTGCCAGCAGCCAAGATCTGATTAACCCCTACAATGAGCAGTTCTTC.

The CDR3 sequence is CASSWPRNYGYTF. The DNA for the CDR3 is TGTGCCAGCAGCTGGCCCAGAAACTATGGCTACACCTTC. This chain uses TRBV5-6 with TRBJ1-2; D ambiguous. The V and J ends lost 3 bases and 2 bases respectively, with 8 bases between them. Per germline, CDR1 SGHDT and CDR2 YYEEEE. The CDR3 runs 13 residues.

This clonotype was seen ten or more times. CDR3 region: CASSSNWDTQYF. As DNA, the CDR3 is TGTGCCAGCAGTTCCAACTGGGATACGCAGTATTTT. The chain couples TRBV6-2 or TRBV6-3 to TRBJ2-3; the D is unclear. The ends were cut back, 4 bases at V and 6 bases at J, with 8 bases in the middle. Per germline, CDR1 MNHEY and CDR2 SVGEGT. CDR3 length: 12 residues.

This clonotype was recorded a few times. This chain connects TRBV10-2 to TRBJ1-2; possible D gene TRBD1, 5 bases. V dropped 2 bases and J dropped 2 bases, with 9 bases sitting between them. Germline-derived CDR1 and CDR2 are WSHSY and SAAADI. The CDR3 is 14 amino acids. CDR3 region: CASSEDRSNYGYTF. The CDR3 DNA follows: TGCGCCAGCAGTGAGGACAGATCCAACTATGGCTACACCTTC.

The chain is built from TRBV11-2 and TRBJ2-3, with TRBD1 matching over 7 bases. Germline V gives CDR1 SGHAT, CDR2 FQNNGV. V lost 1 base and J lost 4; bases outside the gene matches: 11. CDR3 size: 17 residues. The CDR3 bases are TGTGCCAGCAGCTTAGTAGGTTCTTCCGGGACAGCAGATACGCAGTATTTT. Residues: CASSLVGSSGTADTQYF.

V is TRBV5-8 and J is TRBJ2-3; D is ambiguous. This CDR3 spans 16 amino acids. Trimming pared 0 bases from V and 3 bases from J, leaving 14 bases between. Germline assignment: CDR1 SGHTS and CDR2 YDEGEE. The CDR3 region is CASSLGNDRATDTQYF. CDR3 in DNA: TGTGCCAGCAGCTTGGGAAACGATCGGGCAACAGATACGCAGTATTTT.

The chain has TRBV19 and TRBJ2-7; 7 bases agree with TRBD2. The CDR3 runs 16 residues. Germline V gene lookup returns CDR1 LNHDA and CDR2 SQIVND (reference sequence). The junction had 19 bases not matched to a gene; V was cut back by 4 bases and J by 10 bases. CDR3 bases: TGTGCCAGTAGTAGTTCACTACTAGCGTCAAAGAACGTTCAGTACTTC. Amino acid sequence: CASSSSLLASKNVQYF. Based on the CDR3 plus reference TRBV19 and TRBJ2-7, the full variable domain is DGGITQSPKYLFRKEGQNVTLSCEQNLNHDAMYWYRQDPGQGLRLIYYSQIVNDFQKGDIAEGYSVSREKKESFPLTVTSAQKNPTAFYLCASSSSLLASKNVQYFGPGTRLTVT.

The J gene is TRBJ2-1, the V gene TRBV24-1, with D tentatively TRBD2 (6 bases). The CDR3 is made up of 18 amino acids. Germline values: CDR1 KGHDR, CDR2 SFDVKD. V shed 2 bases and J shed 10 bases, with 26 bases lying between them. Written as DNA, the CDR3 is TGTGCCACCAGTGATTCTCCGTGGTGGGGACTCCCTCCCCGAGAGCAGTTCTTC. Amino acid sequence: CATSDSPWWGLPPREQFF.

This clonotype was seen at least ten times. V is TRBV29-1 and J is TRBJ1-5; possible D gene TRBD1, 5 bases. This CDR3 has 12 amino acids. CDR1 SQVTM and CDR2 ANQGSEA come from the germline V gene. V was pared by 4 bases and J by 6 bases, with 10 bases between. The CDR3 coding sequence is TGCAGCGTTGGACAGCAAGGTCAGCCCCAGCATTTT. Amino acids: CSVGQQGQPQHF.

The chain employs TRBV30 and TRBJ2-1, with a tentative D call TRBD2 (6 bases). This CDR3 spans 12 amino acids. Trimming took off 0 bases at V and 15 bases at J, with 15 bases between the two ends. Germline lookup yields CDR1 GTSNPN and CDR2 SVGIG (reference sequence). CDR3 nucleotides: TGTGCCTGGAGTGTAGGAGAGCGGGTACTGTTCTTC. Encoded protein: CAWSVGERVLFF.

This clonotype was detected many times. The V call is TRBV29-1, the J call TRBJ1-2; 7 positions agree with TRBD1. CDR1 is SQVTM and CDR2 is ANQGSEA in the germline V gene. After removal of 7 bases from V and 0 bases from J, the junction contained 17 bases not matched to a gene. CDR3 length equals 17 residues. The CDR3 protein is CSAPRETGRGTNYGYTF. CDR3 nucleotide sequence: TGCAGCGCACCCAGAGAGACAGGGCGAGGAACTAACTATGGCTACACCTTC.

The chain recombines TRBV20-1 with TRBJ1-4; D is perhaps TRBD1 (5 bases). This CDR3 has 15 amino acids. Germline CDR1 is DFQATT and CDR2 is SNEGSKA (reference sequence). V was clipped by 0 bases and J by 7 bases, with 15 bases between them. This chain's CDR3 is CSARDQGRGGEKLFF. The CDR3 DNA reads TGCAGTGCTAGAGATCAGGGAAGGGGTGGTGAAAAACTGTTTTTT.

This clonotype has just a few counts. The chain links TRBV2 to TRBJ2-6; D remains ambiguous. CDR1 SNHLY and CDR2 FYNNEI come from the germline V gene. Trimming shortened V by 3 bases and J by 12 bases, and 9 bases separated the two germline ends. This CDR3 has 12 amino acids. In nucleotides, the CDR3 is TGTGCCAGCAGTGATCTTCTGGTCGTCCTGACTTTC. This encodes CASSDLLVVLTF.

Comment on this clonotype: The junction departs from germline at one end; a sequencing error may be responsible. This chain links TRBV6-1 with TRBJ2-1; TRBD2 matches at 11 bases. There are 17 residues in the CDR3. Germline values: CDR1 MNHNS, CDR2 SASEGT. The CDR3 sequence: CASSVTSGSIMANVQFF. The CDR3 region has the DNA TGTGCCAGCAGTGTAACTAGCGGGAGTATAATGGCGAATGTGCAGTTCTTC.

V and J are TRBV9 and TRBJ2-2, with a tentative D call TRBD1 (5 bases). Looked up from germline, CDR1 is SGDLS and CDR2 is YYNGEE. The CDR3 sequence is 15 residues long. Deletions cut 4 bases from V and 4 bases from J, with 14 bases between. The DNA for the CDR3 is TGTGCCAGCAGCATGACAGATTTGGGCACCGGGGAGCTGTTTTTT. Translated: CASSMTDLGTGELFF. The full variable domain, completed using reference TRBV9 and TRBJ2-2, is DSGVTQTPKHLITATGQRVTLRCSPRSGDLSVYWYQQSLDQGLQFLIQYYNGEERAKGNILERFSAQQFPDLHSELNLSSLELGDSALYFCASSMTDLGTGELFFGEGSRLTVL.

This clonotype was observed a handful of times. The chain combines TRBV20-1 with TRBJ2-1, with 9 bases lining up with TRBD2. Germline V gene data show CDR1 as DFQATT and CDR2 as SNEGSKA (reference sequence). CDR3 size: 14 residues. The junction had 10 bases not matched to a gene; V was cut back by 4 bases and J by 9 bases. This CDR3 is CSAKGGRALGEQFF. DNA for the CDR3: TGCAGTGCTAAAGGCGGGAGGGCCTTAGGTGAGCAGTTCTTC.

This chain joins TRBV7-2 and TRBJ1-2, with D unresolved. CDR3 length: 14 residues. Germline CDR1 SGHTA, CDR2 FQGNSA. Trimming cost V 5 bases and J 7 bases, with 17 bases left between them. CDR3 DNA sequence: TGTGCCAGCAGCCCCTCTCCGGAGTCTGGTGGCTACACCTTC. Residues: CASSPSPESGGYTF.

This sequence joins TRBV7-2 and TRBJ1-2, with 12 bases identical to TRBD1. Losses at the gene ends were 5 bases for V and 8 bases for J; bases not matched to a gene: 9. The CDR3 contains 15 residues. Germline V gene data show CDR1 as SGHTA and CDR2 as FQGNSA. The CDR3 region has the DNA TGTGCCAGCAGCCCCCCGGGGACAGGGGGCGGCGGCTACACCTTC. Protein: CASSPPGTGGGGYTF.

This clonotype was counted between two and nine times. The chain recombines TRBV5-6 with TRBJ2-7; D not certain. Germline V lookup: CDR1 SGHDT, CDR2 YYEEEE. V was pared by 0 bases and J by 6 bases, with 16 bases between. This CDR3 is 15 amino acids long. CDR3 amino acids: CASSLVRESFSEQYF. The CDR3 nucleotides read TGTGCCAGCAGCTTGGTAAGAGAGAGCTTTAGCGAGCAGTACTTC. Full variable domain (outside the CDR3, taken from reference TRBV5-6 and TRBJ2-7): DAGVTQSPTHLIKTRGQQVTLRCSPKSGHDTVSWYQQALGQGPQFIFQYYEEEERQRGNFPDRFSGHQFPNYSSELNVNALLLGDSALYLCASSLVRESFSEQYFGPGTRLTVT.